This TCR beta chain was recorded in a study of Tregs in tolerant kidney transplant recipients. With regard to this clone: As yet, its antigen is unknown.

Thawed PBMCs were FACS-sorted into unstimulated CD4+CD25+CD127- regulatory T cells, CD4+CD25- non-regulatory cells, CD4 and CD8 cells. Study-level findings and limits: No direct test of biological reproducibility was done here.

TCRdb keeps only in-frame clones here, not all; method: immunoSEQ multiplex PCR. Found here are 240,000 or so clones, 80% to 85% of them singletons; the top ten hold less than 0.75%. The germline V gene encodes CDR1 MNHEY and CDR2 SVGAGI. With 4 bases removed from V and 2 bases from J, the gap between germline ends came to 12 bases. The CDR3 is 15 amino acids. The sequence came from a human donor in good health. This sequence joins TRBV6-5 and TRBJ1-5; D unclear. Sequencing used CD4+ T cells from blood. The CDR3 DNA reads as TGTGCCAGCAGTTGGACCTCCCATGGCAATCAGCCCCAGCATTTT. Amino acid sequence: CASSWTSHGNQPQHF.